The 20 T cell receptor beta chains presented below share a single source sample, sequenced in a study of T-cell reconstitution after alpha-beta-depleted transplantation in children. It was with unique molecular identifiers that the TCRbeta library was prepared. MiXCR, applied by TCRdb to the PCR reads, yields one record per CDR3 protein. Among roughly 89,000 distinct CDR3 sequences listed, 10% to 15% were seen once. Sequencing was performed on PBMCs from the stem cell graft donor, taken from the stem cell graft. The origin of the receptors is a human donor who donated a stem cell graft to a child with inherited bone marrow failure.

The rearrangement links TRBV5-5 to TRBJ2-1; 12 nucleotides agree with TRBD2. This CDR3 contains 16 residues. V was pared by 3 bases and J by 9 bases, with 10 bases of the junction left unmatched. CDR1 is SGHKS and CDR2 is YYEKEE in the germline V gene (reference sequence). The CDR3 here is CASSSRLTSGGSEQFF. DNA for the CDR3: TGTGCCAGCAGCTCGAGATTAACTAGCGGGGGGAGTGAGCAGTTCTTC.

The J gene is TRBJ2-5, the V gene TRBV14; 9 bases are shared with TRBD1. The CDR3 spans 18 residues. Losses at the gene ends were 1 base for V and 2 bases for J; bases not matched to a gene: 11. From germline, CDR1 is SGHDN and CDR2 FVKESK. The CDR3 here is CASSQVRGSGTGQETQYF. CDR3 nucleotides: TGTGCCAGCAGCCAAGTCCGCGGGAGTGGGACAGGGCAAGAGACCCAGTACTTC.

There are many counts of this clonotype. J is TRBJ2-3 and V is TRBV9; D not resolved. CDR1 is SGDLS and CDR2 is YYNGEE in the germline V gene. Trimming pared 0 bases from V and 0 bases from J, leaving 17 bases between. The CDR3 sequence is 18 residues long. The CDR3 DNA sequence: TGTGCCAGCAGCGTAGGGGTAGGGTACGGATCTAGCACAGATACGCAGTATTTT. Residues: CASSVGVGYGSSTDTQYF.

This clonotype was seen ten or more times. V is TRBV7-9 and J is TRBJ1-1; the D gene is possibly TRBD1 (5 bases). Trimming removed 5 bases at V and 1 base at J, with 14 bases between. Germline V lookup: CDR1 SEHNR, CDR2 FQNEAQ (reference sequence). The length of the CDR3 is 15 residues. CDR3 amino acids: CASSHWGGWNTEAFF. The CDR3, as DNA: TGTGCCAGCAGCCATTGGGGGGGGTGGAACACTGAAGCTTTCTTT.

This clonotype was recorded at least ten times. The CDR3 nucleotides read TGCGCCAGCAGCCAGACAGCTAACTATGGCTACACCTTC. Translating gives CASSQTANYGYTF. V gene TRBV5-1 combines with J gene TRBJ1-2; D is possibly TRBD1 (5 bases). Germline CDR1 is SGHRS and CDR2 is YFSETQ. This CDR3 comprises 13 residues. V was clipped by 4 bases and J by 0 bases, with 7 bases between them. Drawing the rest from reference TRBV5-1 and TRBJ1-2, the complete variable domain is KAGVTQTPRYLIKTRGQQVTLSCSPISGHRSVSWYQQTPGQGLQFLFEYFSETQRNKGNFPGRFSGRQFSNSRSEMNVSTLELGDSALYLCASSQTANYGYTFGSGTRLTVV.

This clonotype was recorded at least ten times. This sequence joins TRBV6-2 or TRBV6-3 and TRBJ2-2, with 11 bases aligning to TRBD2. V lost 4 bases to trimming and J lost 0 bases; unmatched junction nucleotides: 10. This CDR3 is 19 amino acids long. Germline V gene lookup returns CDR1 MNHEY and CDR2 SVGEGT. CDR3 bases: TGTGCCAGCAGTTCCCCCCCTGGACTAGCGGGTACGAACACCGGGGAGCTGTTTTTT. Encoded protein: CASSSPPGLAGTNTGELFF.

Many counts were recorded for this clonotype. The chain carries TRBV5-1 and TRBJ1-1; unclear D gene. The CDR3 extends over 14 amino acids. The germline V gene has CDR1 SGHRS and CDR2 YFSETQ. With 0 bases removed from V and 1 base from J, the gap between germline ends came to 7 bases. CDR3 in amino acids: CASSLAVSNTEAFF. Written as DNA, the CDR3 is TGCGCCAGCAGCTTGGCTGTATCGAACACTGAAGCTTTCTTT. The full variable domain, with the rest looked up from reference TRBV5-1 and TRBJ1-1, is KAGVTQTPRYLIKTRGQQVTLSCSPISGHRSVSWYQQTPGQGLQFLFEYFSETQRNKGNFPGRFSGRQFSNSRSEMNVSTLELGDSALYLCASSLAVSNTEAFFGQGTRLTVV.

V and J are TRBV6-2 or TRBV6-3 and TRBJ1-4; 10 bases fit TRBD1. Germline CDR1 reads MNHEY; CDR2 reads SVGEGT. The trim removed 5 bases at V and 5 bases at J, leaving 8 bases unmatched. The CDR3 extends over 16 amino acids. CDR3 in amino acids: CASSDDRGLRNEKLFF. CDR3 nucleotide sequence: TGTGCCAGCAGTGACGACAGGGGGCTTCGGAATGAAAAACTGTTTTTT.

This clonotype turned up a few times. The DNA for the CDR3 is TGTGCCTGGAGCGGACAGGGAGATCAGCCCCAGCATTTT. Protein product: CAWSGQGDQPQHF. The V gene is TRBV30, the J gene TRBJ1-5, with TRBD1 matching over 8 bases. The CDR3 sequence is 13 residues long. V was pared by 3 bases and J by 5 bases, with 3 bases of the junction left unmatched. Germline CDR1 is GTSNPN and CDR2 is SVGIG (reference sequence).

The chain joins TRBV29-1 to TRBJ1-5; the D gene is possibly TRBD1 (6 bases). V was cut by 4 bases and J by 2 bases, with 12 bases left in between. Germline V gene data show CDR1 as SQVTM and CDR2 as ANQGSEA. CDR3 length: 14 residues. CDR3 amino acids: CSVGAGGGNQPQHF. The CDR3 nucleotides read TGCAGCGTTGGGGCGGGGGGCGGCAATCAGCCCCAGCATTTT.

On this clonotype: A read error may explain this, as a much larger clone is one base away. The rearrangement links TRBV29-1 to TRBJ2-5, with D possibly TRBD2 on 5 matching bases. The CDR3 consists of 12 residues. Germline CDR1 SQVTM, CDR2 ANQGSEA. Trimming removed 4 bases at V and 2 bases at J, with 8 bases between. For the CDR3, the DNA is TGCAGCGTTGTAGCGCCTCAAGAGACCCAGTACTTC. This gives the protein CSVVAPQETQYF.

This clonotype has at least ten counts. The chain links TRBV7-2 to TRBJ1-4; unclear D gene. Germline V lookup: CDR1 SGHTA, CDR2 FQGNSA. Trimming took 1 base from V and 8 from J, leaving 11 bases between them. The CDR3 is made up of 14 amino acids. This CDR3 reads CASSLVGNGEKLFF. In nucleotides, the CDR3 is TGTGCCAGCAGCTTAGTAGGGAATGGCGAAAAACTGTTTTTT.

This clonotype was seen at least ten times. J is TRBJ2-2 and V is TRBV7-2; D could derive from TRBD1 or TRBD2 (6 bases each). The V end was cut by 2 bases, the J end by 7 bases, with 14 bases between. The CDR3 covers 15 residues. Germline V lookup: CDR1 SGHTA, CDR2 FQGNSA. The CDR3 protein is CASSLIGGGGGELFF. In nucleotides, the CDR3 is TGTGCCAGCAGCTTAATCGGAGGGGGAGGCGGGGAGCTGTTTTTT.

This clonotype was seen repeatedly, ten times or more. This chain links TRBV18 with TRBJ2-7; 7 positions match TRBD2. Germline V lookup: CDR1 KGHSH, CDR2 LQKENI. The V and J ends lost 8 bases and 0 bases, in that order; junction bases with no gene match: 19. The CDR3 runs to 18 residues. The CDR3 region is CASLQDGLADPLSYEQYF. The CDR3 region has the DNA TGTGCCAGCCTTCAAGATGGGCTAGCGGATCCTCTCTCCTACGAGCAGTACTTC.

This clonotype was counted many times. This chain links TRBV12-3 or TRBV12-4 with TRBJ2-3, with 8 bases identical to TRBD1. The CDR3 sequence is 13 residues long. The V segment lost 5 bases and the J segment 5 bases; nucleotides outside the gene matches: 3. CDR3 loop: CASSPTGVDTQYF. The CDR3 bases are TGTGCCAGCAGTCCGACAGGGGTAGATACGCAGTATTTT.

In this sample, this clonotype turned up many times. The chain joins TRBV4-3 to TRBJ1-1; no definite D call. The V end was cut by 1 base, the J end by 0 bases, with 6 bases between. Per the germline V gene, CDR1 is LGHNA and CDR2 is YSLEER. The CDR3 contains 14 residues. CDR3 region: CASSQASLNTEAFF. As DNA, the CDR3 is TGCGCCAGCAGCCAAGCCTCCTTGAACACTGAAGCTTTCTTT.

This clonotype was observed a handful of times. The chain uses TRBV5-4 and TRBJ1-1, with TRBD1 as a possible D gene (6 bases). CDR1 and CDR2 from the germline V gene are SGHNT and YYREEE (reference sequence). V gave up 4 bases and J gave up 6 bases, with 13 bases separating them. The CDR3 consists of 13 residues. The CDR3 DNA reads TGTGCCAGCAGCGCCGGACAGACCTCTGAAGCTTTCTTT. Translating gives CASSAGQTSEAFF.

In its sample, this clonotype was seen many times. The gene calls are TRBV4-3 and TRBJ1-6; perhaps TRBD1 as D (5 bases). The germline V gene encodes CDR1 LGHNA and CDR2 YSLEER. CDR3 size: 17 residues. Trimming took 0 bases from V and 9 from J, leaving 18 bases between them. CDR3 DNA sequence: TGCGCCAGCAGCCAAGAAAGTTTCAGCGGGGGTGGTTCACCCCTCCACTTT. This codes for CASSQESFSGGGSPLHF.

This clonotype was detected a few times. The CDR3 spells CSVGHSTDTQYF. The DNA of the CDR3 is TGCAGCGTGGGCCATAGCACAGATACGCAGTATTTT. The chain uses TRBV29-1 and TRBJ2-3; D call uncertain. Germline V lookup: CDR1 SQVTM, CDR2 ANQGSEA. The CDR3 is made up of 12 amino acids. V lost 6 bases, J lost 0 bases, and 7 bases lay in between.

This clonotype has ten or more counts. The chain links TRBV7-3 to TRBJ2-2; no firm D call. The length of the CDR3 is 14 residues. V lost 2 bases and J lost 2, with 6 bases in between. Per the germline V gene, CDR1 is SGHTA and CDR2 is FQGTGA. The CDR3 region is CASSLSVNTGELFF. The CDR3 DNA follows: TGTGCCAGCAGCTTATCCGTTAACACCGGGGAGCTGTTTTTT.